This T cell receptor (beta chain) was sequenced for a study of a mutant IDH1 vaccine in newly diagnosed glioma. For the study at large: Vaccination started 4-6 weeks after radiotherapy alone, or with temozolomide cycles.

This clone was observed a few times. Antigen specificity is unknown. Some clones are missing from TCRdb's copy, which holds only in-frame ones; the method was immunoSEQ multiplex PCR. The sample includes some 25,000 clones, approximately 80% of them seen just once. Whole-study results and caveats: Pseudoprogression apparently tracked independently of changes in top peripheral T cell clonotypes. Altogether, 85% to 95% of patients exhibited vaccine-induced immune responses.

This CDR3 contains 13 residues. After removal of 6 bases from V and 11 bases from J, the junction contained 12 bases not matched to a gene. The germline V gene has CDR1 LGHNT and CDR2 FRNRAP. This sample's time point: week 11, during vaccination. Doses of 300 ug of mutant IDH1 20-mer peptide were given with topical imiquimod. Diagnosis in the donors showed new WHO grade 3 or 4 astrocytomas that were IDH1-mutant and ATRX-lost. The origin of this receptor is a woman younger than 35 with glioma. The sample here was PBMCs, taken from a glioma patient whose treatment included an IDH1 peptide vaccine. The chain has TRBV12-5 and TRBJ1-1; TRBD1 matches at 7 bases. CDR3 amino acids: CASGPRDSGDAFF. The CDR3 nucleotides read TGTGCTAGTGGCCCCCGGGACAGTGGGGATGCTTTCTTT.